The rows below give T cell receptor beta chains drawn from one sample of a study of T cell responses to AZD1222 COVID-19 vaccine. Profiling relied on immunoSEQ multiplex PCR, and the TCRdb table lists in-frame clones only, not all of them. The sample carries some 150,000 clones, around 85% recorded once. Sequencing was performed on peripheral blood, taken on day 0 of AZD1222 vaccination. The receptors originated from an adult in good health. Each CDR3 is given with its conserved first and last residue. Each record gives: J gene, V gene, D gene, clone size, CDR3 length, CDR3 protein, CDR3 DNA. The D gene is left open where the match is weak. Size is omitted from some rows. Given values are once, few, many or a class for expanded clones.

j_call: TRBJ2-7; v_call: TRBV11-3; d_call: -; clone_size: -; cdr3_length: 12; cdr3_aa: CASSAPLGEQYF; cdr3_nt: TGTGCCAGCAGCGCTCCTTTGGGGGAGCAGTACTTC
j_call: TRBJ1-3; v_call: TRBV7-2; d_call: -; clone_size: -; cdr3_length: 15; cdr3_aa: CASSSIMSSGNTIYF; cdr3_nt: TGTGCCAGCAGCTCGATTATGAGCTCTGGAAACACCATATATTTT
j_call: TRBJ2-3; v_call: TRBV27; d_call: -; clone_size: -; cdr3_length: 14; cdr3_aa: CASSSVPSTDTQYF; cdr3_nt: TGTGCCAGCAGTTCGGTCCCTAGCACAGATACGCAGTATTTT
j_call: TRBJ1-1; v_call: TRBV12-5; d_call: -; clone_size: -; cdr3_length: 13; cdr3_aa: CASSVGPNTEAFF; cdr3_nt: TGTGCTAGTTCGGTTGGTCCGAACACTGAAGCTTTCTTT
j_call: TRBJ1-1; v_call: TRBV2; d_call: -; clone_size: -; cdr3_length: 12; cdr3_aa: CAIEDRITEAFF; cdr3_nt: TGTGCCATCGAAGACAGGATCACTGAAGCTTTCTTT
j_call: TRBJ1-5; v_call: TRBV19; d_call: -; clone_size: -; cdr3_length: 16; cdr3_aa: CASSPPAGWDNQPQHF; cdr3_nt: TGTGCCAGTAGTCCCCCCGCGGGATGGGACAATCAGCCCCAGCATTTT
j_call: TRBJ2-1; v_call: TRBV4-1; d_call: -; clone_size: -; cdr3_length: 15; cdr3_aa: CASSQEGRSYNEQFF; cdr3_nt: TGCGCCAGCAGCCAAGAGGGACGGTCCTACAATGAGCAGTTCTTC
j_call: TRBJ1-1; v_call: TRBV4-1; d_call: -; clone_size: once; cdr3_length: 13; cdr3_aa: CASGTPMNTEAFF; cdr3_nt: TGCGCCAGCGGGACACCCATGAACACTGAAGCTTTCTTT
j_call: TRBJ1-5; v_call: TRBV6-1; d_call: -; clone_size: -; cdr3_length: 15; cdr3_aa: CASSEAGVRRQPQHF; cdr3_nt: TGTGCCAGCAGTGAGGCAGGAGTTAGGAGACAGCCCCAGCATTTT
j_call: TRBJ1-6; v_call: TRBV10-3; d_call: -; clone_size: -; cdr3_length: 14; cdr3_aa: CAISEPQHNSPLHF; cdr3_nt: TGTGCCATCAGTGAACCCCAGCATAATTCACCCCTCCACTTT
j_call: TRBJ1-1; v_call: TRBV5-4; d_call: TRBD1; clone_size: -; cdr3_length: 15; cdr3_aa: CASSADRGANTEAFF; cdr3_nt: TGTGCCAGCAGCGCCGACAGGGGAGCAAACACTGAAGCTTTCTTT
j_call: TRBJ2-7; v_call: TRBV11-2; d_call: TRBD2; clone_size: -; cdr3_length: 15; cdr3_aa: CASSQRDYKPYEQYF; cdr3_nt: TGTGCCAGCAGCCAGCGGGACTATAAACCCTACGAGCAGTACTTC
j_call: TRBJ2-5; v_call: TRBV5-4; d_call: TRBD2; clone_size: few; cdr3_length: 16; cdr3_aa: CASSYRGLADQETQYF; cdr3_nt: TGTGCCAGCAGCTACCGCGGACTAGCGGACCAAGAGACCCAGTACTTC
j_call: TRBJ2-5; v_call: TRBV5-1; d_call: -; clone_size: -; cdr3_length: 14; cdr3_aa: CASSLEGQGETQYF; cdr3_nt: TGCGCCAGCAGCTTGGAGGGTCAGGGGGAGACCCAGTACTTC
j_call: TRBJ2-2; v_call: TRBV28; d_call: -; clone_size: -; cdr3_length: 17; cdr3_aa: CASSSMPGPRGTGELFF; cdr3_nt: TGTGCCAGCAGTTCGATGCCCGGGCCCCGAGGGACCGGGGAGCTGTTTTTT
j_call: TRBJ2-7; v_call: TRBV5-4; d_call: -; clone_size: -; cdr3_length: 16; cdr3_aa: CASSLGPTGERYEQYF; cdr3_nt: TGTGCCAGCAGCTTGGGGCCAACGGGAGAAAGGTACGAGCAGTACTTC
j_call: TRBJ2-2; v_call: TRBV19; d_call: -; clone_size: -; cdr3_length: 13; cdr3_aa: CASSIPPGGELFF; cdr3_nt: TGTGCCAGTAGTATCCCCCCCGGCGGGGAGCTGTTTTTT